A single sample is the source of the 6 T cell receptor beta chains below, sequenced in a study of blood T cell repertoires in COVID-19. Measured with immunoSEQ multiplex PCR; TCRdb has only the in-frame clones, and not every one. Of just over 300,000 clones in the sample, around 89% are singletons; the top ten hold approximately 4%. The sequencing input was PBMCs or T cells enriched from blood (not recorded which). These receptors were collected from a woman younger than 30 with acute COVID-19.

J is TRBJ1-2 and V is TRBV28; 7 nucleotides line up with TRBD1. Germline V lookup: CDR1 MDHEN, CDR2 SYDVKM. The length of the CDR3 is 14 residues. Losses at the gene ends were 4 bases for V and 5 bases for J; bases not matched to a gene: 7. The CDR3 DNA reads as TGTGCCAGCAGTTCCGGGACAGCTCCTTATGGCTACACCTTC. Amino acid sequence: CASSSGTAPYGYTF.

The gene calls are TRBV19 and TRBJ1-3, with 8 bases aligning to TRBD1. The CDR3 is made up of 14 amino acids. Unmatched junction bases numbered 5, after V lost 5 bases and J lost 5 bases. Germline V lookup: CDR1 LNHDA, CDR2 SQIVND (reference sequence). The CDR3 DNA reads TGTGCCAGTAGTCACGGACAGGGCAGAAACACCATATATTTT. It yields the protein CASSHGQGRNTIYF.

The chain has TRBV11-3 and TRBJ1-2; D call uncertain. Germline CDR1 SGHNT, CDR2 YENEEA. The CDR3 loop spans 16 amino acids. The germline V and J ends were trimmed by 5 bases and 0 bases, with 16 bases remaining between them. The CDR3 is CASSPRPQDANYGYTF. The CDR3 coding sequence is TGTGCCAGCAGCCCACGCCCGCAGGATGCTAACTATGGCTACACCTTC.

The rearrangement uses TRBV20-1 and TRBJ2-7; D perhaps matches TRBD2 (5 bases). The V end lost 6 bases, the J end lost 4 bases, and 10 bases lay between the germline ends. Per germline, CDR1 DFQATT and CDR2 SNEGSKA (reference sequence). This CDR3 has 11 residues. The CDR3 protein is CSASGGYEQYF. The CDR3 DNA follows: TGCAGTGCCAGTGGCGGGTACGAGCAGTACTTC.

This clone was found once. This chain joins TRBV19 and TRBJ2-1, with a tentative D call TRBD2 (5 bases). This CDR3 spans 15 amino acids. Germline CDR1 reads LNHDA; CDR2 reads SQIVND (reference sequence). Trimming pared 3 bases from V and 4 bases from J, leaving 13 bases between. This CDR3 reads CASSMTRGWYNEQFF. The CDR3 nucleotides are TGTGCCAGTAGTATGACCCGGGGTTGGTACAATGAGCAGTTCTTC.

The chain links TRBV25-1 to TRBJ2-7; TRBD2 aligns across 12 bases. Trimming removed 0 bases from V and 2 bases from J; junction bases left unmatched: 8. The germline V gene has CDR1 MGHDK and CDR2 SYGVNS. The CDR3 sequence is 18 residues long. In DNA, the CDR3 is TGTGCCAGCAGTGAATACGGGCTAGCGGGAGGGCCTGCCTACGAGCAGTACTTC. Encoded protein: CASSEYGLAGGPAYEQYF.